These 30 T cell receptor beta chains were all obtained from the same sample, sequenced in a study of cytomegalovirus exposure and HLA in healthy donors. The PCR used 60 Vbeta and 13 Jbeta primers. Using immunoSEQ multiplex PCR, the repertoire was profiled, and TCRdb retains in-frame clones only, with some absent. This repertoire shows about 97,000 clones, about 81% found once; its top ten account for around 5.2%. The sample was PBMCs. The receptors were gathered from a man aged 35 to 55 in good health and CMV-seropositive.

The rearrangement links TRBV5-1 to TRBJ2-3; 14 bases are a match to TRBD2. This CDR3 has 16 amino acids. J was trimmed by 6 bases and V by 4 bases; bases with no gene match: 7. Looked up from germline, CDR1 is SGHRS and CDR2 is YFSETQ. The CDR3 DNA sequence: TGCGCCAGCAGCCGGCCGACTAGCGGGAGGGGGGATACGCAGTATTTT. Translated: CASSRPTSGRGDTQYF.

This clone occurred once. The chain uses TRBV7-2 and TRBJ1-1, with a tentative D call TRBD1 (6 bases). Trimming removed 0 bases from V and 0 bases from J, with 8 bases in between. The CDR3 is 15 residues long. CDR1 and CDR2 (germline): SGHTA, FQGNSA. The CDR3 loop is CASSLAAGVNTEAFF. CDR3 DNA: TGTGCCAGCAGCTTAGCGGCAGGGGTGAACACTGAAGCTTTCTTT.

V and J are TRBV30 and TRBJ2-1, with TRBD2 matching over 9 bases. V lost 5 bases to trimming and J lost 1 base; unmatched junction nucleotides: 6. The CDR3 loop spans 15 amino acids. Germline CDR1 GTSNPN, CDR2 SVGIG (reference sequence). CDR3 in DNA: TGTGCCTGGGGTAGCGGGAGCAATTCCTACAATGAGCAGTTCTTC. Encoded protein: CAWGSGSNSYNEQFF.

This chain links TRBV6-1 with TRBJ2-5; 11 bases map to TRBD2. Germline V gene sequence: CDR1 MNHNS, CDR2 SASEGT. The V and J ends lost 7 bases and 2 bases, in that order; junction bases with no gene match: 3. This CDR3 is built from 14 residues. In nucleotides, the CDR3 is TGTGCCAGCATGGGACTAGCGGTACAAGAGACCCAGTACTTC. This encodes CASMGLAVQETQYF.

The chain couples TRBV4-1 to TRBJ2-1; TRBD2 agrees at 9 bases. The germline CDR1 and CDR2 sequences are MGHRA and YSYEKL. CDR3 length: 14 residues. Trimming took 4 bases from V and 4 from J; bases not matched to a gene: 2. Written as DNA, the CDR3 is TGCGCCAGCAGCCCGACTAGCGGTTACAATGAGCAGTTCTTC. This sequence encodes CASSPTSGYNEQFF.

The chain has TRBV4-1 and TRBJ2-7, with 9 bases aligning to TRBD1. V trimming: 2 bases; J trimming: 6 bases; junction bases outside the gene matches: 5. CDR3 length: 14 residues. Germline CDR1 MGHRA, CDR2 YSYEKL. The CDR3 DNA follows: TGCGCCAGCAGCCAAAACAGGGGGCTGAGCGAGCAGTACTTC. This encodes CASSQNRGLSEQYF.

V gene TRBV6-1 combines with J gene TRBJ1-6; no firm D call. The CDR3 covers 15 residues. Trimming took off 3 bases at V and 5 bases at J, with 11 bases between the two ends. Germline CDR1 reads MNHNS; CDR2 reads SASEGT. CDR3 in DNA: TGTGCCAGCAGTGAGGTCGCAGTTCATAATTCACCCCTCCACTTT. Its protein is CASSEVAVHNSPLHF.

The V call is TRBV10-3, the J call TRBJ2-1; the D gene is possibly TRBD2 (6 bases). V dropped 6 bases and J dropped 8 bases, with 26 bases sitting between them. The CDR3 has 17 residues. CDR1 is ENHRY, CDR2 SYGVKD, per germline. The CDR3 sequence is CAIRGQVRRLDWHEQFF. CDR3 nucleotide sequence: TGTGCCATCAGGGGGCAGGTACGGAGACTAGACTGGCATGAGCAGTTCTTC.

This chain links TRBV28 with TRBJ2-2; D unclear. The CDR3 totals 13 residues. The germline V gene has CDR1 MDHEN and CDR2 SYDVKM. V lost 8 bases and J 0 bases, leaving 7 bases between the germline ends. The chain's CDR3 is CASVVANTGELFF. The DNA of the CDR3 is TGTGCCAGCGTAGTCGCGAACACCGGGGAGCTGTTTTTT.

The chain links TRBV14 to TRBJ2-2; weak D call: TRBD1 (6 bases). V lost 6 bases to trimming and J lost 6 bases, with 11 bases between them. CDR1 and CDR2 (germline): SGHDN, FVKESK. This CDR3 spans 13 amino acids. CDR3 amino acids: CASRNAGAGELFF. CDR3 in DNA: TGTGCCAGCAGGAATGCAGGGGCCGGGGAGCTGTTTTTT.

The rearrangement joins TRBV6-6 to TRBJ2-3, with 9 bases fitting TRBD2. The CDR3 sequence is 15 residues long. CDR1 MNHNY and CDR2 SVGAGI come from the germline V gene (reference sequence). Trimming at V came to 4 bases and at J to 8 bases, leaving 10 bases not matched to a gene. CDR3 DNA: TGTGCCAGCAGTTCCTTAGCGGGAGAGGGGGGTACGCAGTATTTT. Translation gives CASSSLAGEGGTQYF.

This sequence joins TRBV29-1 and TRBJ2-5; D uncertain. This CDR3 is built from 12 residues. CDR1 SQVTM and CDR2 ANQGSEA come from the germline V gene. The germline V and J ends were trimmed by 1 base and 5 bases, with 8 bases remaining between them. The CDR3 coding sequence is TGCAGCGTTGAAGTGGGCTTGGAGACCCAGTACTTC. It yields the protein CSVEVGLETQYF. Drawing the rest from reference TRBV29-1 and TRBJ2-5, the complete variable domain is SAVISQKPSRDICQRGTSLTIQCQVDSQVTMMFWYRQQPGQSLTLIATANQGSEATYESGFVIDKFPISRPNLTFSTLTVSNMSPEDSSIYLCSVEVGLETQYFGPGTRLLVL.

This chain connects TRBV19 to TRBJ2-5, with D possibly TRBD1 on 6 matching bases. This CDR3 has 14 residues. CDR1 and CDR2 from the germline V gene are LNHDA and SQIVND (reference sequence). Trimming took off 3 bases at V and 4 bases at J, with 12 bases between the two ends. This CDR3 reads CASSITGTGETQYF. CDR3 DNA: TGTGCCAGTAGTATCACAGGGACCGGAGAGACCCAGTACTTC. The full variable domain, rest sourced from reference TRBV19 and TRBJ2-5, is DGGITQSPKYLFRKEGQNVTLSCEQNLNHDAMYWYRQDPGQGLRLIYYSQIVNDFQKGDIAEGYSVSREKKESFPLTVTSAQKNPTAFYLCASSITGTGETQYFGPGTRLLVL.

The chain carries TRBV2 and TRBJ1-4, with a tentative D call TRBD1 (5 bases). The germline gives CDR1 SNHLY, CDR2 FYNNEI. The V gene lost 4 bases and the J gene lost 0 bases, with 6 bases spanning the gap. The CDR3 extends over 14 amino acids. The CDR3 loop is CASSGQTTNEKLFF. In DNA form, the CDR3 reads TGTGCCAGCAGTGGACAGACAACTAATGAAAAACTGTTTTTT.

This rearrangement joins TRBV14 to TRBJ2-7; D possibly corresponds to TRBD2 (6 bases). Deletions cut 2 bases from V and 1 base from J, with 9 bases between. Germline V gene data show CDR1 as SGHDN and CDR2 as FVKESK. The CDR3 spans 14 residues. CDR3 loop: CASSQPGRSYEQYF. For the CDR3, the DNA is TGTGCCAGCAGCCAACCCGGGAGATCCTACGAGCAGTACTTC.

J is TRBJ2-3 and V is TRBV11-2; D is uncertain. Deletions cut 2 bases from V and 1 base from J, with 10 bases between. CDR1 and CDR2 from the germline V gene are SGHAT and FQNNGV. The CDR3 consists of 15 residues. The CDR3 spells CASSLWHPRTDTQYF. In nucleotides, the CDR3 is TGTGCCAGCAGCTTATGGCACCCCCGCACAGATACGCAGTATTTT.

The CDR3 DNA sequence: TGCGCCAGCAGCTTGGACCGACAGTCCACCCAAGGTTTCTTT. Its protein product is CASSLDRQSTQGFF. The chain links TRBV5-1 to TRBJ1-1, with D maybe TRBD1 (5 bases). The CDR3 consists of 14 residues. Germline V gene data show CDR1 as SGHRS and CDR2 as YFSETQ. V was cut by 0 bases and J by 13 bases, with 19 bases left in between.

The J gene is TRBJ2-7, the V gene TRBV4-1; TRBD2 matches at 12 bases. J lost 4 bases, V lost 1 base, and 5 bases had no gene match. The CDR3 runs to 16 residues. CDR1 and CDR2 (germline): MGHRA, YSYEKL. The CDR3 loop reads CASSQGLAGAPYEQYF. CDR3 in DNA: TGCGCCAGCAGCCAAGGACTAGCGGGAGCCCCTTACGAGCAGTACTTC.

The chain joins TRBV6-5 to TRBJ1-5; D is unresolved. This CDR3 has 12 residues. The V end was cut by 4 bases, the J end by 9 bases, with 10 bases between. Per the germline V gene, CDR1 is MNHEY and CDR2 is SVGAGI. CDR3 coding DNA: TGTGCCAGCAGTTTCCCTCGAGGGCCCCAGCATTTT. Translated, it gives CASSFPRGPQHF.

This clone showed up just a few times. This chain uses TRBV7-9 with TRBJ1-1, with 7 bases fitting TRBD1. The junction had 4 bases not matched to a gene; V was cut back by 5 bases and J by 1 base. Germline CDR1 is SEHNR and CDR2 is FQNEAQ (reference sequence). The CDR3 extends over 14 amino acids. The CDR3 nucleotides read TGTGCCAGCAGCCAAAGGACAGGGAACACTGAAGCTTTCTTT. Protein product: CASSQRTGNTEAFF. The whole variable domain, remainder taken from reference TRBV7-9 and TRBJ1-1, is DTGVSQNPRHKITKRGQNVTFRCDPISEHNRLYWYRQTLGQGPEFLTYFQNEAQLEKSRLLSDRFSAERPKGSFSTLEIQRTEQGDSAMYLCASSQRTGNTEAFFGQGTRLTVV.

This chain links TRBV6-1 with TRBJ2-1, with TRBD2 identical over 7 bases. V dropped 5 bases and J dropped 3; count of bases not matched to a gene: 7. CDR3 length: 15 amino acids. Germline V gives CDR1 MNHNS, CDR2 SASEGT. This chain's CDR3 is CASSLTSGDYNEQFF. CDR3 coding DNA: TGTGCCAGCAGTCTAACCAGCGGGGACTACAATGAGCAGTTCTTC.

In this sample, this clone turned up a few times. The DNA for the CDR3 is TGTGCCAGCAGCTTAGTCTCCAGGATCCAAGAGACCCAGTACTTC. Protein product: CASSLVSRIQETQYF. The chain links TRBV11-2 to TRBJ2-5; D is ambiguous. Germline V gene data show CDR1 as SGHAT and CDR2 as FQNNGV. The CDR3 covers 15 residues. V was clipped by 1 base and J by 1 base, with 10 bases between them.

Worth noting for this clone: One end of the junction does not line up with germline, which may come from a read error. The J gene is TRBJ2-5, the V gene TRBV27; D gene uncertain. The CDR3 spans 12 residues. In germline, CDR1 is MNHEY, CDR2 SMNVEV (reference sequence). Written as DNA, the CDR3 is TGTGCCAGCAGTTTTATGATCAGGTTTGACCACTTC. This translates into CASSFMIRFDHF.

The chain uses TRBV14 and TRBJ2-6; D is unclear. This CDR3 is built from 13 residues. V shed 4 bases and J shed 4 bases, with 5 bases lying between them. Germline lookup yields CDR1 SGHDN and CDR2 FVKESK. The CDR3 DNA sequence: TGTGCCAGCAGCCCAATGGGGGCCAACGTCCTGACTTTC. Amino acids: CASSPMGANVLTF. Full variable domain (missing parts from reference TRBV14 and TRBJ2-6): EAGVTQFPSHSVIEKGQTVTLRCDPISGHDNLYWYRRVMGKEIKFLLHFVKESKQDESGMPNNRFLAERTGGTYSTLKVQPAELEDSGVYFCASSPMGANVLTFGAGSRLTVL.

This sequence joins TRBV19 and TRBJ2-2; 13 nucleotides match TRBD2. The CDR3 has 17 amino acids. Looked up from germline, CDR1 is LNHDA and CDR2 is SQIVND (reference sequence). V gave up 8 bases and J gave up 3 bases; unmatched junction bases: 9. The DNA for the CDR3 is TGTGCCAGTGAATCCGGACTAGCGGGGGCCTACACCGGGGAGCTGTTTTTT. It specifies CASESGLAGAYTGELFF.

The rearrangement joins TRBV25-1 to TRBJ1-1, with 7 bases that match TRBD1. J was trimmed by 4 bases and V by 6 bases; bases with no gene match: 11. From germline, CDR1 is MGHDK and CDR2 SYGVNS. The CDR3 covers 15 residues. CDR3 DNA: TGTGCCAGCAGCATTAACAGGGGCCTGGGCACTGAAGCTTTCTTT. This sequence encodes CASSINRGLGTEAFF.

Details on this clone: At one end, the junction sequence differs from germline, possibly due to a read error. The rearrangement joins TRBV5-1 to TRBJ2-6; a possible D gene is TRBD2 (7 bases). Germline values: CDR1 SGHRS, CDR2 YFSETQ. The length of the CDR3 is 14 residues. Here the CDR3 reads CASSGGAGANGLTF. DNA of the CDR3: TGCGCCAGCAGTGGGGGGGCTGGGGCCAACGGCCTGACTTTC. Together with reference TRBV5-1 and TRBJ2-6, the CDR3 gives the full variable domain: KAGVTQTPRYLIKTRGQQVTLSCSPISGHRSVSWYQQTPGQGLQFLFEYFSETQRNKGNFPGRFSGRQFSNSRSEMNVSTLELGDSALYLCASSGGAGANGLTFGAGSRLTVL.

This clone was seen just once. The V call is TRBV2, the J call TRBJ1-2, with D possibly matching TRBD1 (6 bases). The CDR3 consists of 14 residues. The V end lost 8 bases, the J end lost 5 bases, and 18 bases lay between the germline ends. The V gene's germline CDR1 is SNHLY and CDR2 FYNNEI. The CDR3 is CASDLSRGGYGYTF. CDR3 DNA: TGTGCCAGCGACCTGAGCAGGGGAGGGTATGGCTACACCTTC.

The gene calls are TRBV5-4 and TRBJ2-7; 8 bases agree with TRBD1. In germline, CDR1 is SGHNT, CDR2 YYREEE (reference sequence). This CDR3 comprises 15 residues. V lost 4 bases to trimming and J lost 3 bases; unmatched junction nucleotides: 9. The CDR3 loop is CASSAQQGEYYEQYF. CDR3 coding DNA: TGTGCCAGCAGCGCCCAACAGGGGGAGTACTACGAGCAGTACTTC.

Here the CDR3 reads CASSPTGGSDGYTF. The CDR3 bases are TGTGCCAGCAGCCCTACAGGGGGGAGTGATGGCTACACCTTC. This sequence joins TRBV11-2 and TRBJ1-2, with 8 bases aligning to TRBD1. Trimming cost V 5 bases and J 6 bases; bases outside gene matches: 8. The germline CDR1 and CDR2 sequences are SGHAT and FQNNGV. CDR3 size: 14 residues.